This paragraph reports one T cell receptor (beta chain). Its target is unknown. Semi-nested PCR with Nested Universal Primer A followed constant-region reverse priming of full-length variable regions. TCRdb called the 5' RACE reads again in MiXCR, with one record for every CDR3 protein. This table holds tens of thousands of distinct CDR3 sequences, under 30% found once. Deletions cut 0 bases from V and 0 bases from J, with 13 bases between. The CDR3 is 16 amino acids. Germline V gene data show CDR1 as DFQATT and CDR2 as SNEGSKA (reference sequence). Overall study results and limits: Greatest tumor Treg TCR overlap was with tumor naive CD4+ cells.

Sequencing was carried out using naive CD4+ T cells sorted from a lymph node. Subset in this sample: naive CD4+ T cells, CD4+CD45RA+CD25-. This chain uses TRBV20-1 with TRBJ2-3; D remains unclear. This TCR was recovered from a female donor with breast cancer. The CDR3 loop reads CSARDPTASSTDTQYF. DNA for the CDR3: TGCAGTGCTAGAGACCCCACAGCATCTAGCACAGATACGCAGTATTTT.